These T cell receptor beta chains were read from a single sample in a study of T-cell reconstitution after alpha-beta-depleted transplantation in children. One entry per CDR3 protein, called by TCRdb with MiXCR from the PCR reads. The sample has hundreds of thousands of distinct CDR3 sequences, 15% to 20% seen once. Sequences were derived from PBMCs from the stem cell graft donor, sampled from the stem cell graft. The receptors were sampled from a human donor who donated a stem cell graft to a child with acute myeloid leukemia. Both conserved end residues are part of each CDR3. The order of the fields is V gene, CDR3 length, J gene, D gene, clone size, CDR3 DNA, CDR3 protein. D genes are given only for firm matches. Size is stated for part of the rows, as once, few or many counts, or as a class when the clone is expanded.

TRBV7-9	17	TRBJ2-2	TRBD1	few	TGTGCCAGCAGCTTAGCCGGACAGGGCCCGCACACCGGGGAGCTGTTTTTT	CASSLAGQGPHTGELFF
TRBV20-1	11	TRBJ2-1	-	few	TGCAGTGCTCATCAGGCTAATGAGCAGTTCTTC	CSAHQANEQFF
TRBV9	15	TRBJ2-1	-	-	TGTGCCAGCAGCATCCGGGACGGATTTTACAATGAGCAGTTCTTC	CASSIRDGFYNEQFF
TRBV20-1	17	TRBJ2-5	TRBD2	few	TGCAGTGCTAGCGCTCATTCGACTAGCGGGGCTTTGGAGACCCAGTACTTC	CSASAHSTSGALETQYF
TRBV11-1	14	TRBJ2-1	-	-	TGTGCCAGCAGCTTGGGTATGGGGCACAATGAGCAGTTCTTC	CASSLGMGHNEQFF
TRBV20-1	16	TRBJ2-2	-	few	TGCAGTGCTAGAGATGGTTGGGGAGCGAACACCGGGGAGCTGTTTTTT	CSARDGWGANTGELFF
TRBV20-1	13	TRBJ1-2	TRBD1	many	TGCAGTGCTGGTGGACAGGCTAACTATGGCTACACCTTC	CSAGGQANYGYTF
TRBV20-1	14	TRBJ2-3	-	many	TGCAGTGCTAGAGCCGGAACCCGCCAAGATACGCAGTATTTT	CSARAGTRQDTQYF
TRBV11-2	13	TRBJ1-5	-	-	TGTGCCAGCAGTCCCGGGCCCCCTTCCGCCCAGCATTTT	CASSPGPPSAQHF
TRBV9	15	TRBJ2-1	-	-	TGTGCCAGCAGCGTAGTGGCAAACTCCTACAATGAGCAGTTCTTC	CASSVVANSYNEQFF